The next 17 T cell receptor beta chains were all read from a single sample in a study of blood T cells in healthy people across ages. A second PCR of about 6 to 12 cycles used a sample-barcoded 5' primer and a J-beta primer mix. TCRdb re-derived calls from the 5' RACE reads in MiXCR, one entry per CDR3 protein. The sample consists of approximately 1,000,000 distinct CDR3 sequences, around 45% of them appearing once. Source material: blood. The receptors were gathered from a woman in her sixties in good health.

The genes are TRBV7-9 and TRBJ2-5; D not resolved. This CDR3 spans 13 amino acids. Germline V gene sequence: CDR1 SEHNR, CDR2 FQNEAQ (reference sequence). V shed 2 bases and J shed 4 bases, with 8 bases lying between them. The CDR3 DNA sequence: TGTGCCAGCAGCTTAACCAGTCTAGAGACCCAGTACTTC. This sequence encodes CASSLTSLETQYF.

The gene calls are TRBV14 and TRBJ1-2, with TRBD1 matching over 11 bases. This CDR3 contains 16 residues. Germline V gene lookup returns CDR1 SGHDN and CDR2 FVKESK. The ends lost 6 bases at V and 6 bases at J; junction bases unmatched: 12. The CDR3 nucleotides read TGTGCCAGCAGTCACGCACGGACAGGGGGCGCGAATGGCTACACCTTC. Residues: CASSHARTGGANGYTF.

A few counts support this clonotype. The chain carries TRBV7-3 and TRBJ2-1; D gene uncertain. The ends were cut back, 5 bases at V and 8 bases at J, with 19 bases in the middle. This CDR3 has 15 residues. Germline V CDR1 and CDR2: SGHTA, FQGTGA. CDR3 in amino acids: CASSLSSDLSYEQFF. The DNA of the CDR3 is TGTGCCAGCAGCCTATCCAGCGACTTAAGTTATGAGCAGTTCTTC.

This chain connects TRBV6-1 to TRBJ2-7; D is unclear. The germline V gene has CDR1 MNHNS and CDR2 SASEGT. This CDR3 spans 12 amino acids. V was trimmed by 5 bases and J by 3 bases, leaving 8 bases between them. The CDR3 region is CASSPRNYEQYF. In DNA form, the CDR3 reads TGTGCCAGCAGTCCCCGAAACTACGAGCAGTACTTC.

The chain recombines TRBV11-2 with TRBJ2-5; 9 nucleotides line up with TRBD1. The tail of the sequence fits TRBJ2-7 better, so the J call may be wrong. Per the germline V gene, CDR1 is SGHAT and CDR2 is FQNNGV. The CDR3 spans 16 residues. CDR3 bases: TGTGCCAGCAACTCCTGGGGACAGGGATCTAACTACGAGCAGTACTTC. Protein product: CASNSWGQGSNYEQYF.

The genes are TRBV3-1 and TRBJ2-7; possibly TRBD1 or TRBD2 for D (6 bases each). The CDR3 totals 18 residues. The V and J ends lost 0 bases and 4 bases respectively, with 22 bases between them. The germline V gene encodes CDR1 LGHDT and CDR2 YNNKEL (reference sequence). The CDR3 region is CASSQEADRRGEEYEQYF. The CDR3 DNA reads TGTGCCAGCAGCCAAGAGGCCGATCGGAGGGGGGAGGAGTACGAGCAGTACTTC.

This clonotype has a handful of counts. The chain has TRBV5-1 and TRBJ1-1; 8 nucleotides line up with TRBD1. V shed 0 bases and J 11 bases; nucleotides not matched to a gene: 6. There are 13 residues in the CDR3. CDR1 SGHRS and CDR2 YFSETQ come from the germline V gene. The CDR3 DNA reads as TGCGCCAGCAGCTTGGGACAGGGGCGAGGGGCTTTCTTT. This translates into CASSLGQGRGAFF.

This clonotype is a singleton in its sample. The rearrangement links TRBV11-2 to TRBJ2-4, with D perhaps being TRBD1 or TRBD2 (5 bases each). CDR3 length equals 14 residues. Germline CDR1 is SGHAT and CDR2 is FQNNGV. V shed 1 base and J shed 8 bases, with 12 bases lying between them. Here the CDR3 reads CASSLGGKGDIQYF. The CDR3 DNA is TGTGCCAGCAGCTTAGGGGGGAAGGGAGACATTCAGTACTTC. Full variable domain (missing parts from reference TRBV11-2 and TRBJ2-4): EAGVAQSPRYKIIEKRQSVAFWCNPISGHATLYWYQQILGQGPKLLIQFQNNGVVDDSQLPKDRFSAERLKGVDSTLKIQPAKLEDSAVYLCASSLGGKGDIQYFGAGTRLSVL.

This clonotype was seen a handful of times. This chain joins TRBV6-2 or TRBV6-3 and TRBJ2-5; tentative D call: TRBD2 (6 bases). The CDR3 length is 15 residues. CDR1 is MNHEY, CDR2 SVGEGT, per germline. V was shortened by 8 bases and J by 3 bases, with 19 bases between the two germline ends. The chain's CDR3 is CASGNSGVGEETQYF. The CDR3 region has the DNA TGTGCCAGCGGAAACTCGGGAGTAGGGGAAGAGACCCAGTACTTC.

This chain joins TRBV20-1 and TRBJ2-7; D perhaps matches TRBD2 (5 bases). The V gene's germline CDR1 is DFQATT and CDR2 SNEGSKA (reference sequence). Deletions cut 0 bases from V and 3 bases from J, with 18 bases between. CDR3 length: 16 amino acids. In nucleotides, the CDR3 is TGCAGTGCTAGAGACCCGATAGCGAGGCATTTCTACGAGCAGTACTTC. Its protein product is CSARDPIARHFYEQYF.

The sample holds a few counts of this clonotype. The genes are TRBV12-3 or TRBV12-4 and TRBJ1-2, with D possibly matching TRBD1 (6 bases). V was shortened by 5 bases and J by 3 bases, with 7 bases between the two germline ends. There are 12 residues in the CDR3. The CDR3 DNA is TGTGCCAGCAGTAGGACAGACTATGGCTACACCTTC. Residues: CASSRTDYGYTF.

The chain recombines TRBV27 with TRBJ2-7; the D gene could be TRBD1 or TRBD2 (5 bases each). Germline CDR1 reads MNHEY; CDR2 reads SMNVEV (reference sequence). V was trimmed by 5 bases and J by 2 bases, leaving 16 bases between them. CDR3 length: 15 residues. For the CDR3, the DNA is TGTGCCAGCAGTGCCTACAGATGGGGACCCTACGAGCAGTACTTC. It codes for CASSAYRWGPYEQYF.

There are many counts of this clonotype. This chain joins TRBV19 and TRBJ1-1; D is uncertain. Trimming pared 9 bases from V and 1 base from J, leaving 12 bases between. The CDR3 is 13 residues long. Germline loops: CDR1 LNHDA, CDR2 SQIVND (reference sequence). CDR3 region: CASGLTSNTEAFF. The CDR3 nucleotides read TGTGCCAGCGGACTGACCTCGAACACTGAAGCTTTCTTT.

The chain is built from TRBV9 and TRBJ2-5, with TRBD1 matching over 8 bases. Per the germline V gene, CDR1 is SGDLS and CDR2 is YYNGEE. The CDR3 has 18 residues. J lost 3 bases, V lost 3 bases, and 16 bases had no gene match. The CDR3 loop reads CASSANLRGPGVKETQYF. In DNA, the CDR3 is TGTGCCAGCAGCGCAAACCTCAGGGGGCCGGGGGTAAAAGAGACCCAGTACTTC.

This clonotype occurred a few times. The chain combines TRBV30 with TRBJ1-5; TRBD1 matches 8 bases. The CDR3 length is 16 residues. The V gene's germline CDR1 is GTSNPN and CDR2 SVGIG (reference sequence). The ends lost 1 base at V and 3 bases at J; junction bases unmatched: 8. CDR3 in DNA: TGTGCCTGGAGTGCCGGGACAGGTAGGGCCAATCAGCCCCAGCATTTT. This encodes CAWSAGTGRANQPQHF.

The chain carries TRBV18 and TRBJ2-5; no clear D gene. V lost 4 bases to trimming and J lost 5 bases, with 11 bases between them. The CDR3 extends over 13 amino acids. Germline CDR1 and CDR2: KGHSH and LQKENI. As DNA, the CDR3 is TGTGCCAGCTCACGGGTTAGGACGGAGACCCAGTACTTC. Protein sequence: CASSRVRTETQYF.

This clonotype was recorded many times. CDR3 loop: CASSLTSFYEQYF. In nucleotides, the CDR3 is TGTGCCAGCAGCCTTACTAGTTTCTACGAGCAGTACTTC. The chain couples TRBV7-2 to TRBJ2-7; D possibly corresponds to TRBD2 (5 bases). The CDR3 spans 13 residues. V was clipped by 5 bases and J by 3 bases, with 11 bases between them. Looked up from germline, CDR1 is SGHTA and CDR2 is FQGNSA.